What follows are 11 T cell receptor beta chains derived from one specimen sequenced in a study of cytomegalovirus exposure and HLA in healthy donors. It was with 60 Vbeta and 13 Jbeta primers that the PCR ran. Method: immunoSEQ multiplex PCR; TCRdb's copy keeps in-frame clones and lacks some. Altogether 150,000 to 250,000 clones are present, 75% to 85% being singletons, with the ten largest covering approximately 6.5%. Sequenced material: PBMCs. The receptors stem from a woman aged 50 to 60 in good health and CMV-seropositive.

V usage is TRBV25-1 and J usage is TRBJ2-7, with a tentative D call TRBD1 (6 bases). The CDR3 has 13 residues. Per germline, CDR1 MGHDK and CDR2 SYGVNS. The ends were cut back, 6 bases at V and 3 bases at J, with 12 bases in the middle. CDR3 amino acids: CASSGDTFYEQYF. CDR3 DNA sequence: TGTGCCAGCAGCGGGGACACCTTCTACGAGCAGTACTTC.

The chain has TRBV7-9 and TRBJ1-1; D perhaps matches TRBD1 (5 bases). V lost 2 bases and J lost 2, with 12 bases in between. This CDR3 is 15 amino acids long. Germline CDR1 SEHNR, CDR2 FQNEAQ (reference sequence). Here the CDR3 reads CASSLQGHTNTEAFF. The DNA for the CDR3 is TGTGCCAGCAGCTTACAAGGACACACAAACACTGAAGCTTTCTTT.

The chain combines TRBV6-5 with TRBJ2-7, with TRBD2 matching 12 bases. The CDR3 length is 15 residues. CDR1 MNHEY and CDR2 SVGAGI come from the germline V gene. Losses at the gene ends were 6 bases for V and 2 bases for J; bases not matched to a gene: 5. DNA for the CDR3: TGTGCCAGCAGACGAACTAGCGGGGGGACCTACGAGCAGTACTTC. It translates to CASRRTSGGTYEQYF.

The chain couples TRBV4-1 to TRBJ2-7; 9 bases are shared with TRBD1. CDR3 size: 15 residues. The germline CDR1 and CDR2 sequences are MGHRA and YSYEKL. V lost 3 bases and J lost 5; bases outside the gene matches: 8. The CDR3 region is CASSHIGTGKNEQYF. The DNA for the CDR3 is TGCGCCAGCAGCCATATCGGGACAGGGAAAAACGAGCAGTACTTC.

The chain is built from TRBV29-1 and TRBJ2-3; 7 positions match TRBD2. Germline V gene data show CDR1 as SQVTM and CDR2 as ANQGSEA. Unmatched junction bases numbered 12, after V lost 8 bases and J lost 4 bases. CDR3 length: 14 amino acids. The CDR3 here is CSTWQGGSPDTQYF. The CDR3 DNA sequence: TGCAGCACCTGGCAGGGAGGGTCTCCAGATACGCAGTATTTT.

This rearrangement joins TRBV7-3 to TRBJ2-1; perhaps TRBD2 as D (5 bases). The ends were cut back, 4 bases at V and 0 bases at J, with 13 bases in the middle. Germline V gene lookup returns CDR1 SGHTA and CDR2 FQGTGA. The CDR3 runs to 16 residues. CDR3 bases: TGTGCCAGCAGCTCTTTAGCGCCGCCCTCCTACAATGAGCAGTTCTTC. Encoded protein: CASSSLAPPSYNEQFF.

A remark on this clone: Mismatch with germline at one junction end may stem from a read error. The rearrangement links TRBV2 to TRBJ2-4, with 8 nucleotides matching TRBD1. CDR1 and CDR2 (germline): SNHLY, FYNNEI. This CDR3 contains 13 residues. The DNA of the CDR3 is TGTGCCAGCAGTCAGGACAGGGAAAACAGTCAGTACTTC. This encodes CASSQDRENSQYF.

The chain has TRBV7-9 and TRBJ1-4; TRBD1 might be the D (5 bases). The CDR3 runs 15 residues. V lost 2 bases, J lost 8 bases, and 15 bases lay in between. Looked up from germline, CDR1 is SEHNR and CDR2 is FQNEAQ (reference sequence). The CDR3, as DNA: TGTGCCAGCAGCTTAAAAACAGGAACCGGGGAAAAACTGTTTTTT. Translating it yields CASSLKTGTGEKLFF.

This clone has only one observation. V gene TRBV5-1 combines with J gene TRBJ2-7; 8 positions agree with TRBD2. Per germline, CDR1 SGHRS and CDR2 YFSETQ. V was clipped by 6 bases and J by 1 base; unmatched bases: 3. The CDR3 sequence is 13 residues long. The CDR3 is CASNAGGSYEQYF. The CDR3, as DNA: TGCGCCAGCAACGCGGGGGGATCCTACGAGCAGTACTTC.

This chain uses TRBV5-1 with TRBJ2-3; the match to TRBD2 covers 10 bases. Per the germline V gene, CDR1 is SGHRS and CDR2 is YFSETQ. The CDR3 length is 16 residues. Unmatched junction bases numbered 8, after V lost 3 bases and J lost 4 bases. The CDR3 sequence: CASSSILAGPSDTQYF. CDR3 in DNA: TGCGCCAGCAGCTCCATACTAGCGGGGCCCTCAGATACGCAGTATTTT.

V and J are TRBV14 and TRBJ2-5; 9 nucleotides align to TRBD2. This CDR3 has 16 residues. Germline V gene sequence: CDR1 SGHDN, CDR2 FVKESK. The ends lost 4 bases at V and 5 bases at J; junction bases unmatched: 11. CDR3 sequence: CASSPSGGTKGETQYF. In nucleotides, the CDR3 is TGTGCCAGCAGCCCAAGCGGGGGGACCAAAGGGGAGACCCAGTACTTC.